The rows below give T cell receptor beta chains drawn from one sample of a study of Graves' ophthalmopathy and Graves' hyperthyroidism. TCRdb recomputed calls from the multiplex PCR reads with MiXCR, one row per CDR3 protein. The table records about 740,000 distinct CDR3 sequences, around 40% of them present only once. Source material: peripheral blood. Receptors were obtained from an adult man with Graves' ophthalmopathy. CDR3s include the opening cysteine and the closing phenylalanine or tryptophan. D genes are given only for firm matches. Some rows mark clone size as missing; the rest say once, few, many or name a class of expanded clone.

abundance	v_gene	j_gene	d_gene	CDR3nt	CDR3aa
.	TRBV20-1	TRBJ2-5	TRBD2	TGCAGTGCCAGCGGGAGACTAGCGGGAGAAGAGACCCAGTACTTC	CSASGRLAGEETQYF
.	TRBV5-1	TRBJ2-2	TRBD1	TGCGCCAGCAGCTGGACAGGGAACACCGGGGAGCTGGTTTTT	CASSWTGNTGELVF
few	TRBV7-9	TRBJ2-7	TRBD2	TGTGCCAGCAGCTTCCTATCGACTAGCGGTTACGAGCAGTACTTC	CASSFLSTSGYEQYF
few	TRBV7-9	TRBJ2-2	TRBD2	TGTGCCAGCAGCTTAAATTACCCTAGCGGGAACACCGGGGAGCTGTTTTTT	CASSLNYPSGNTGELFF
.	TRBV10-2	TRBJ2-6	.	TGCGCCAGCAGCCAAGTTCGTAAGGGAAACTCTGGGGCCAACGTCCTGACTTTC	CASSQVRKGNSGANVLTF
.	TRBV9	TRBJ2-7	.	TGTGCCAGCAGCGTAGAGGCAGGGGGGTCCTACGAGCAGTACTTC	CASSVEAGGSYEQYF
few	TRBV2	TRBJ1-4	TRBD1	TGTGCCAGCAGTGCATGGGACAGGGAGCCTGAAAAACTGTTTTTT	CASSAWDREPEKLFF
.	TRBV7-9	TRBJ1-2	.	TGTGCCAGCAGCCAAGCCTCGGGGTGGAGAGGCTATGGCTACACCTTC	CASSQASGWRGYGYTF
.	TRBV15	TRBJ2-5	.	TGTGCCACCAGCAGAGATCGGGCGTACCAAGAGACCCAGTACTTC	CATSRDRAYQETQYF
.	TRBV5-6	TRBJ2-7	TRBD1	TGTGCCAGCAGCACGGATCCAGGGGGTCCCTACGAGCAGTACTTC	CASSTDPGGPYEQYF
many	TRBV7-2	TRBJ1-3	.	TGTGCCAGCAGCTGGACGGGAAACACCATATATTTT	CASSWTGNTIYF
many	TRBV7-9	TRBJ2-5	.	TGTGCCAGCAGCTCGGACCTTGGCGGGACCCAGTACTTC	CASSSDLGGTQYF
.	TRBV5-8	TRBJ2-5	TRBD2	TGTGCCAGCAGCTTGAGGCGGGGGGGCCGAGAGACCCAGTACTTC	CASSLRRGGRETQYF
many	TRBV20-1	TRBJ2-5	TRBD1	TGCAGTGTACTGGGACAGGGCGAAGAGACCCAGTACTTC	CSVLGQGEETQYF
many	TRBV7-2	TRBJ1-2	.	TGTGCCAGCAGCTTAGGGGCAGATGACTATGGCTACACCTTC	CASSLGADDYGYTF
many	TRBV19	TRBJ1-2	.	TGTGCCAGCCTCGGCCAACCTAACTATGGCTACACCTTC	CASLGQPNYGYTF
.	TRBV11-2	TRBJ2-6	.	TGTGCCAGCAGCCAAGATCTGGCCAGGGGACTCGCTGGGGCCAACGTCCTGACTTTC	CASSQDLARGLAGANVLTF
.	TRBV2	TRBJ2-7	TRBD2	TGTGCCAGCAGTCTTAGACTAGCGGGAGGACCCTACGAGCAGTACTTC	CASSLRLAGGPYEQYF
many	TRBV20-1	TRBJ2-2	.	TGCAGTGCTAGTCAGGACGGGACCGGGGAGCTGTTTTTT	CSASQDGTGELFF
.	TRBV4-3	TRBJ2-2	.	TGCGCCAGCAGCACCGGCAGGAACACCGGGGAGCTGTTTTTT	CASSTGRNTGELFF
once	TRBV24-1	TRBJ2-7	.	TGTGCCACCAGTGACCCAGGACACGAGCAGTACTTC	CATSDPGHEQYF
many	TRBV24-1	TRBJ2-5	.	TGTGCCACCAGTGATTACGGGGATCGAACTAGAGAGACCCAGTACTTC	CATSDYGDRTRETQYF
.	TRBV7-2	TRBJ2-1	.	TGTGCCAGCAGCTTACGGGGGCGGGAGCACTACAATGAGCAGTTCTTC	CASSLRGREHYNEQFF
.	TRBV11-2	TRBJ2-2	TRBD1	TGTGCCAGCAGCTTAAGGACAGGGATTTATCTTAGCCTAACCGGGGAGCTGTTTTTT	CASSLRTGIYLSLTGELFF
.	TRBV2	TRBJ2-5	.	TGTGCCAGCAGTTACGCCAGGGGGGCAGAGACCCAGTACTTC	CASSYARGAETQYF
.	TRBV25-1	TRBJ2-5	TRBD1	TGTGCCAGCAGTCCCCAGGGGGTAGGAGAGACCCAGTACTTC	CASSPQGVGETQYF
once	TRBV10-3	TRBJ2-7	TRBD2	TGTGCCATCAGTGAGTCGACTAGCGGTTCTTTCGAGGAGCAGTACTTC	CAISESTSGSFEEQYF
.	TRBV6-2/TRBV6-3	TRBJ1-4	.	TGTGCCAGCAGTTCGTGGGGACCAACTAATGAAAAACTGTTTTTT	CASSSWGPTNEKLFF
once	TRBV4-3	TRBJ2-7	.	TGCGCCAGCGGAACAGAGCCTTCTACCTACGAGCAGTACTTC	CASGTEPSTYEQYF
few	TRBV20-1	TRBJ2-7	TRBD1	TGCAGTGCTAGAAGTCCCGGGACAGGGGGGGAACTCTACGAGCAGTACTTC	CSARSPGTGGELYEQYF
once	TRBV7-9	TRBJ2-7	TRBD1	TGTGCCAGCAGCCGAGGGACAGGGGAGGCCTACGAGCAGTACTTC	CASSRGTGEAYEQYF
few	TRBV12-3/TRBV12-4	TRBJ2-2	.	TGTGCCAGCAGTGTACACAGGGACGTTCTGTTTTTT	CASSVHRDVLFF
few	TRBV20-1	TRBJ2-5	.	TGCAGTGCTAGAGATTCGTTCGGCCAAGAGACCCAGTACTTC	CSARDSFGQETQYF
many	TRBV7-6	TRBJ2-7	TRBD1	TGTGCCAGCAGCCTAGGACAGGGGTTCGGGGAGCAGTACTTC	CASSLGQGFGEQYF
many	TRBV15	TRBJ1-2	TRBD1	TGTGCCACCAGCAGGACAGGGCCCTATGGCTACACCTTC	CATSRTGPYGYTF
.	TRBV9	TRBJ1-1	TRBD1	TGTGCCAGCAGCGCGACTGGGACAGGGAACACTGAAGCTTTCTTT	CASSATGTGNTEAFF
.	TRBV25-1	TRBJ1-1	TRBD1	TGTGCCAGCAGTGCGCATGGACAGGGTAGTTCAGCTTTCTTT	CASSAHGQGSSAFF
.	TRBV6-6	TRBJ1-6	TRBD1	TGTGCCAGCAGAAGGGACAGACGGAAGGATAATTCACCCCTCCACTTT	CASRRDRRKDNSPLHF
many	TRBV9	TRBJ1-2	.	TGTGCCAGCAGCGTAGGGGCAGCCTATGGCTACACCTTC	CASSVGAAYGYTF
many	TRBV2	TRBJ1-2	.	TGTGCCAGCACGAGTAACTATGGCTACACCTTC	CASTSNYGYTF
many	TRBV29-1	TRBJ2-7	TRBD1	TGCAGCGTTGCACCGGGACAGTTGACCTACGAGCAGTACTTC	CSVAPGQLTYEQYF
.	TRBV20-1	TRBJ2-5	TRBD2	TGCAGTGCTAGAGATGCCGGGACTAGCGGGCCCCCTGGGACCCAGTACTTC	CSARDAGTSGPPGTQYF
many	TRBV7-9	TRBJ2-6	.	TGTGCCAGCACCGGCTCTGGGGCCAACGTCCTGACTTTC	CASTGSGANVLTF
few	TRBV9	TRBJ1-1	TRBD1	TGTGCCAGCAGTGGGTGGACAGGGGAAACTGAAGCTTTCTTT	CASSGWTGETEAFF
.	TRBV7-2	TRBJ2-5	TRBD2	TGTGCCAGCAGCTGGGCGGGACTAGCGGACCAAGGGACGTTCTTC	CASSWAGLADQGTFF